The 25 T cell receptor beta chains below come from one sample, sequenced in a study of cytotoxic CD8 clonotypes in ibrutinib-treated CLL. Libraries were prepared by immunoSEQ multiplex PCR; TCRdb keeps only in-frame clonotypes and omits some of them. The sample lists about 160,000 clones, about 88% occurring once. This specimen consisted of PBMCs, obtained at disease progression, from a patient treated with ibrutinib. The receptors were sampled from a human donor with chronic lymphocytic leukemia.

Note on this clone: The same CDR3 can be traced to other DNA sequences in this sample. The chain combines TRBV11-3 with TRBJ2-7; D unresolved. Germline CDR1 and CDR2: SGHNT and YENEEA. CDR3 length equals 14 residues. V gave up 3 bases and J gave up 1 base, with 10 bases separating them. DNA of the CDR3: TGTGCCAGCAGCTTCTGGGCAAGGTCCTACGAGCAGTACTTC. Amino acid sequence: CASSFWARSYEQYF. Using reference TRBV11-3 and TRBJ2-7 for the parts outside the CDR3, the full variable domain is EAGVVQSPRYKIIEKKQPVAFWCNPISGHNTLYWYLQNLGQGPELLIRYENEEAVDDSQLPKDRFSAERLKGVDSTLKIQPAELGDSAVYLCASSFWARSYEQYFGPGTRLTVT.

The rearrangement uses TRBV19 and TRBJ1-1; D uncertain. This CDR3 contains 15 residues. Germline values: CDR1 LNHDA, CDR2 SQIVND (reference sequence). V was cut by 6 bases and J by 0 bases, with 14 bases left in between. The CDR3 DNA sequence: TGTGCCAGTAGCCGAGACGGACGCATGAACACTGAAGCTTTCTTT. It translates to CASSRDGRMNTEAFF.

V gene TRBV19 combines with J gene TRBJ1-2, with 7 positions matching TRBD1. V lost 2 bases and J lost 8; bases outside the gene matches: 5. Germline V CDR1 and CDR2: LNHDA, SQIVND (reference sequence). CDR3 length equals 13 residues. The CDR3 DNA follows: TGTGCCAGTAGTATAACAGGGGTTGGGGGCTACACCTTC. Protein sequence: CASSITGVGGYTF.

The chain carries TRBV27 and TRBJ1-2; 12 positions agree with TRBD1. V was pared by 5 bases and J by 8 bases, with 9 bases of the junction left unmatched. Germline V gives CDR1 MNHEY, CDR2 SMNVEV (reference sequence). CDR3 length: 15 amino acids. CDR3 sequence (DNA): TGTGCCAGCAGTGTCGGGACAGGGGGCTTTGGAGGCTACACCTTC. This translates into CASSVGTGGFGGYTF.

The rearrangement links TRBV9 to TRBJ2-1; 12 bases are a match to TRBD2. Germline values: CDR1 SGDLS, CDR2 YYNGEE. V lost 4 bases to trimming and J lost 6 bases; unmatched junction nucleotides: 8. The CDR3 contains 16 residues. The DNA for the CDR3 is TGTGCCAGCAGCTTAAGGACTAGCGGGGATCCCAATGAGCAGTTCTTC. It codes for CASSLRTSGDPNEQFF.

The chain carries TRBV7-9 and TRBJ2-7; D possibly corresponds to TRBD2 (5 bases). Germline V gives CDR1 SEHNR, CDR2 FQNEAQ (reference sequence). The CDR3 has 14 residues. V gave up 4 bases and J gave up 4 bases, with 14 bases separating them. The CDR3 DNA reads TGTGCCAGCAGCTCTAGGACTGGGTTGTACGAGCAGTACTTC. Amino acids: CASSSRTGLYEQYF.

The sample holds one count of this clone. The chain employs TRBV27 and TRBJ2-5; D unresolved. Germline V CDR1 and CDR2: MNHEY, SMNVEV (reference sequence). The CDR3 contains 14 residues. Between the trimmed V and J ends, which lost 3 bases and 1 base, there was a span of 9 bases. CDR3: CASSLLGAQETQYF. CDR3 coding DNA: TGTGCCAGCAGTTTGCTTGGCGCCCAAGAGACCCAGTACTTC.

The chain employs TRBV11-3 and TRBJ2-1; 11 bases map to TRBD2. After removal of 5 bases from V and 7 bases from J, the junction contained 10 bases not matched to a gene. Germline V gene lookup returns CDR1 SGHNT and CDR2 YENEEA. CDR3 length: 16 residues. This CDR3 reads CASSRETSGSGNEQFF. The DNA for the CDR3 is TGTGCCAGCAGCAGGGAAACTAGCGGGAGTGGGAATGAGCAGTTCTTC.

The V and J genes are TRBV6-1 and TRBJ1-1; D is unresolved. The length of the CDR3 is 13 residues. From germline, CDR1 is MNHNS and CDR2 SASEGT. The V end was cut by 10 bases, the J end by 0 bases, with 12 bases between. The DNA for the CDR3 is TGTGCCACCCCTTCGGTTCTGAACACTGAAGCTTTCTTT. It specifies CATPSVLNTEAFF.

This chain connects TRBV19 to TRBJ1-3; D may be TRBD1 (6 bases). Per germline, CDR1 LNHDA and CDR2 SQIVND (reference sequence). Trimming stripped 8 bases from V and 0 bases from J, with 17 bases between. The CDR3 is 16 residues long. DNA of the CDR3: TGTGCCAGTCCAAGGGGCAGGGGTTACTCTGGAAACACCATATATTTT. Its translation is CASPRGRGYSGNTIYF. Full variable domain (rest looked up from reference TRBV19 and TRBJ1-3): DGGITQSPKYLFRKEGQNVTLSCEQNLNHDAMYWYRQDPGQGLRLIYYSQIVNDFQKGDIAEGYSVSREKKESFPLTVTSAQKNPTAFYLCASPRGRGYSGNTIYFGEGSWLTVV.

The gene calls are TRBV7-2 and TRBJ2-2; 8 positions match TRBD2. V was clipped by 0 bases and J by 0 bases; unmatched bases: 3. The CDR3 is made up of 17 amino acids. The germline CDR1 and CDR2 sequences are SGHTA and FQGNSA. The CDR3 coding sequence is TGTGCCAGCAGCTTAGCGGGGGGACTAGCGAACACCGGGGAGCTGTTTTTT. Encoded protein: CASSLAGGLANTGELFF.

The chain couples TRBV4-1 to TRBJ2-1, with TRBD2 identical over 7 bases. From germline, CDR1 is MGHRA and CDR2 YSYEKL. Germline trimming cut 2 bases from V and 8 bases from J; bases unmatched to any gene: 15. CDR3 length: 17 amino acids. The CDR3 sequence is CASSQRGLGGRIDEQFF. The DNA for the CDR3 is TGCGCCAGCAGCCAACGTGGATTGGGCGGGAGAATCGATGAGCAGTTCTTC.

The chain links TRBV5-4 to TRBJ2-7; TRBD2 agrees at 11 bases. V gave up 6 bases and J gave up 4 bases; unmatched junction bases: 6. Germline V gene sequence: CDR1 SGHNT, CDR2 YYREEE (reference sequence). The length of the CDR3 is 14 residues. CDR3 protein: CASTVAGGPYEQYF. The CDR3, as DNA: TGTGCCAGCACCGTAGCGGGAGGGCCATACGAGCAGTACTTC.

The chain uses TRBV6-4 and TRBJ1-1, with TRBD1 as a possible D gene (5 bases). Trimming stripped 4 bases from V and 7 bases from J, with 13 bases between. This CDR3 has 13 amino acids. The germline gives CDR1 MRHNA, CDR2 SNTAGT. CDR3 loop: CASSGGNGGEAFF. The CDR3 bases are TGTGCCAGCAGTGGTGGGAATGGGGGTGAAGCTTTCTTT.

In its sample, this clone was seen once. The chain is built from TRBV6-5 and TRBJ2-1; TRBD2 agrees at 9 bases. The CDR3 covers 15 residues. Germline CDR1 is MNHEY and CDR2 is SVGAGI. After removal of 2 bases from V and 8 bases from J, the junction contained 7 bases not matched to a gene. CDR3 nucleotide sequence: TGTGCCAGCAGTTACCGGCTAGCGGGACGTGATGAGCAGTTCTTC. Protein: CASSYRLAGRDEQFF.

The CDR3 sequence is CASSQGGAGVNTEAFF. CDR3 nucleotide sequence: TGTGCCAGCAGCCAAGGGGGGGCAGGGGTTAACACTGAAGCTTTCTTT. J is TRBJ1-1 and V is TRBV14; tentative D call: TRBD1 (6 bases). The CDR3 extends over 16 amino acids. Per germline, CDR1 SGHDN and CDR2 FVKESK. Trimming took off 1 base at V and 2 bases at J, with 14 bases between the two ends.

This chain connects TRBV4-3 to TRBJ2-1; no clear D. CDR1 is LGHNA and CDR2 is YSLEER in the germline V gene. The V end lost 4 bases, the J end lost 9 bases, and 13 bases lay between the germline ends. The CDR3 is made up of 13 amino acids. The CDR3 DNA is TGCGCCAGCAGCCCGTTAGGTCTCGGTGAGCAGTTCTTC. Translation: CASSPLGLGEQFF.

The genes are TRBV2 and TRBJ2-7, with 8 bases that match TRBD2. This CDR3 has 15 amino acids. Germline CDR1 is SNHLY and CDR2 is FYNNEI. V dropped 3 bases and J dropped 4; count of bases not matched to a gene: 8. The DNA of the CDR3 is TGTGCCAGCAGTGAGGGGATAGCGGGGCCATACGAGCAGTACTTC. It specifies CASSEGIAGPYEQYF. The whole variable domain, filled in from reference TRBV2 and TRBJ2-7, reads EPEVTQTPSHQVTQMGQEVILRCVPISNHLYFYWYRQILGQKVEFLVSFYNNEISEKSEIFDDQFSVERPDGSNFTLKIRSTKLEDSAMYFCASSEGIAGPYEQYFGPGTRLTVT.

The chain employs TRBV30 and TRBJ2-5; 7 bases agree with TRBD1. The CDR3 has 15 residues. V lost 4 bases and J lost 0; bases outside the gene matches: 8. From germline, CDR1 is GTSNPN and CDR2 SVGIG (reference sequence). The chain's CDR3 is CAWIPTDRYQETQYF. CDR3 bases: TGTGCCTGGATTCCCACGGACAGGTACCAAGAGACCCAGTACTTC.

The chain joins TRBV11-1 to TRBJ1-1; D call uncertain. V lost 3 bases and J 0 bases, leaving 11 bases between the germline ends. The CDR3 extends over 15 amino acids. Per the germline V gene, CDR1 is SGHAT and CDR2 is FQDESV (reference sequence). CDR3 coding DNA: TGTGCCAGCAGCTTCCCGTTAAGCATGAACACTGAAGCTTTCTTT. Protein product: CASSFPLSMNTEAFF.

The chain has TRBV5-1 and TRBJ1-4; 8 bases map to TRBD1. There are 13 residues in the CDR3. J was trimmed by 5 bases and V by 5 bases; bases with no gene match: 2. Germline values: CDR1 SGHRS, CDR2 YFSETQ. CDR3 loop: CASRGQENEKLFF. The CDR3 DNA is TGCGCCAGCAGGGGACAGGAGAATGAAAAACTGTTTTTT. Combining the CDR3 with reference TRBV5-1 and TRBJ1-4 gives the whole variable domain KAGVTQTPRYLIKTRGQQVTLSCSPISGHRSVSWYQQTPGQGLQFLFEYFSETQRNKGNFPGRFSGRQFSNSRSEMNVSTLELGDSALYLCASRGQENEKLFFGSGTQLSVL.

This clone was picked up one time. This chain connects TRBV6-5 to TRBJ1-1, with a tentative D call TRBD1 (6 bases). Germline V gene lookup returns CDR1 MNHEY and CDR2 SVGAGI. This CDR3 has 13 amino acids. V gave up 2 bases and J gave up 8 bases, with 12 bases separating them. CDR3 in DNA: TGTGCCAGCAGTTACCCCGGACAGATGGAAGCTTTCTTT. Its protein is CASSYPGQMEAFF.

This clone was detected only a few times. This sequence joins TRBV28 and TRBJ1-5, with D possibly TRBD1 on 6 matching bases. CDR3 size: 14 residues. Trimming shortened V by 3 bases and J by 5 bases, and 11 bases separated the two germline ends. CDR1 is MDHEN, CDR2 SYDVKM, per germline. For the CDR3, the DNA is TGTGCCAGCAGTTTTACAGGGACGGATCAGCCCCAGCATTTT. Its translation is CASSFTGTDQPQHF. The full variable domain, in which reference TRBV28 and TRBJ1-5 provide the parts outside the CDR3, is DVKVTQSSRYLVKRTGEKVFLECVQDMDHENMFWYRQDPGLGLRLIYFSYDVKMKEKGDIPEGYSVSREKKERFSLILESASTNQTSMYLCASSFTGTDQPQHFGDGTRLSIL.

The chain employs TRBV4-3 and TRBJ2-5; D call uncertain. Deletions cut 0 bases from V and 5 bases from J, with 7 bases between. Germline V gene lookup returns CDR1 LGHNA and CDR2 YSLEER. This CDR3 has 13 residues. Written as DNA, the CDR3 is TGCGCCAGCAGCCAAGATCTATTGGAGACCCAGTACTTC. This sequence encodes CASSQDLLETQYF.

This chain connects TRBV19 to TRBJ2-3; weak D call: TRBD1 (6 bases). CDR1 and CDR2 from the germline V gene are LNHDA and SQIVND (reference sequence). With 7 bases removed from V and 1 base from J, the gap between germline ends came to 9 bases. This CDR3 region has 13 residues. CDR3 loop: CASNRARTDTQYF. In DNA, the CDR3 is TGTGCCAGTAACAGGGCCCGCACAGATACGCAGTATTTT. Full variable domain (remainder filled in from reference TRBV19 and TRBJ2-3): DGGITQSPKYLFRKEGQNVTLSCEQNLNHDAMYWYRQDPGQGLRLIYYSQIVNDFQKGDIAEGYSVSREKKESFPLTVTSAQKNPTAFYLCASNRARTDTQYFGPGTRLTVL.